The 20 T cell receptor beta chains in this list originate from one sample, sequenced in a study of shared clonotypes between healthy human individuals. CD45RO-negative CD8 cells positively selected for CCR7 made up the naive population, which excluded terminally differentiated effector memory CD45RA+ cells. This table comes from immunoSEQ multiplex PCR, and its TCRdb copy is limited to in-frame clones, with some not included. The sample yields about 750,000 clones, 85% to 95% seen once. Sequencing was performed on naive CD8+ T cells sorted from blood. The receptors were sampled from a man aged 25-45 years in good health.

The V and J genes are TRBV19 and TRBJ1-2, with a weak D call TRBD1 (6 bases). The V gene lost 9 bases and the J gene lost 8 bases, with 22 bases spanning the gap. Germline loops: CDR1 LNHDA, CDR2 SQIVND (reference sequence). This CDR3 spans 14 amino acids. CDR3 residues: CARRDRQDLKGYTF. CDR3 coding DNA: TGTGCCAGGAGGGACCGACAGGATCTAAAAGGCTACACCTTC.

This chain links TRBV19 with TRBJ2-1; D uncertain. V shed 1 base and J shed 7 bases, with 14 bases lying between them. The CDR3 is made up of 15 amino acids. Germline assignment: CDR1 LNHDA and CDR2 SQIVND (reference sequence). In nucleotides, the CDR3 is TGTGCCAGTAGTATAGTTCCCGGCCCAGGTAATGAGCAGTTCTTC. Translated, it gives CASSIVPGPGNEQFF. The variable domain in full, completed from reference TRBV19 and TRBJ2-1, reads DGGITQSPKYLFRKEGQNVTLSCEQNLNHDAMYWYRQDPGQGLRLIYYSQIVNDFQKGDIAEGYSVSREKKESFPLTVTSAQKNPTAFYLCASSIVPGPGNEQFFGPGTRLTVL.

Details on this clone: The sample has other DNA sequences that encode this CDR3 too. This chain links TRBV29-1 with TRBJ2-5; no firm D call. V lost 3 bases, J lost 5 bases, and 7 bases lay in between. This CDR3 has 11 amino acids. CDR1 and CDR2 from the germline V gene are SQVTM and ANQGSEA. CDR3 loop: CSVDPGETQYF. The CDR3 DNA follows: TGCAGCGTTGATCCCGGGGAGACCCAGTACTTC.

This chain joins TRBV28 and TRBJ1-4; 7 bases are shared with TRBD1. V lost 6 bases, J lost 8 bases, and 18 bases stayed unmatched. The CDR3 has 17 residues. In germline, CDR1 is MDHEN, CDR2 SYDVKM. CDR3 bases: TGTGCCAGCAGCTTAAGACAGGGTCAGGGCAATGAAGAAAAACTGTTTTTT. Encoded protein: CASSLRQGQGNEEKLFF.

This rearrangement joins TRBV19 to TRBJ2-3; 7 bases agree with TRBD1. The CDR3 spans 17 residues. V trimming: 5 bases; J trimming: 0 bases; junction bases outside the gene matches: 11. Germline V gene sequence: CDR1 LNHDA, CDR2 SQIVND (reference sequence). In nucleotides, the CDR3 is TGTGCCAGTAGTCACCCCCGTGGGACAGTAAGCACAGATACGCAGTATTTT. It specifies CASSHPRGTVSTDTQYF.

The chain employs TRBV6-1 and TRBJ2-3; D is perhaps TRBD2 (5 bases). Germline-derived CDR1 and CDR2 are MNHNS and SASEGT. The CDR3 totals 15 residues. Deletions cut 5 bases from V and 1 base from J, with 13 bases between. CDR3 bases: TGTGCCAGCAGTCTCGGACTCCGTGGCACAGATACGCAGTATTTT. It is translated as CASSLGLRGTDTQYF.

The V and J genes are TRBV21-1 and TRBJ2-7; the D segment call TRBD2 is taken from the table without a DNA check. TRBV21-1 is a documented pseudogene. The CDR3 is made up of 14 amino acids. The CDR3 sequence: CASSKATGVCEQYF. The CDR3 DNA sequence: TGTGCCAGCAGCAAAGCTACCGGGGTGTGCGAGCAGTACTTC.

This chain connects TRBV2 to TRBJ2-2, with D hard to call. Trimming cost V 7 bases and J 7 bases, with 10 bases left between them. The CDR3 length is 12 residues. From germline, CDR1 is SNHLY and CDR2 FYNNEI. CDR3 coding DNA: TGTGCCAGCATAGGTTTGAGCGGGGAGCTGTTTTTT. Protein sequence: CASIGLSGELFF.

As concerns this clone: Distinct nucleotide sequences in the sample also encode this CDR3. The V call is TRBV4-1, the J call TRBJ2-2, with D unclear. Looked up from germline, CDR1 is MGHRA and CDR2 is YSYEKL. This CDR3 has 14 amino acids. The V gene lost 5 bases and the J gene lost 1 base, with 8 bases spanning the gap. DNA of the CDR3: TGCGCCAGCAGCTACGGACGGAACACCGGGGAGCTGTTTTTT. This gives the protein CASSYGRNTGELFF.

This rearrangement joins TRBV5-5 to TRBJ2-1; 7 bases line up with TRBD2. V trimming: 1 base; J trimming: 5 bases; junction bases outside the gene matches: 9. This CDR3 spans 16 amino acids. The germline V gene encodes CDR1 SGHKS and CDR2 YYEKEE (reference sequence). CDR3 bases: TGTGCCAGCAGCTTGAATGGCGGGAGATTTGACAATGAGCAGTTCTTC. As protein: CASSLNGGRFDNEQFF.

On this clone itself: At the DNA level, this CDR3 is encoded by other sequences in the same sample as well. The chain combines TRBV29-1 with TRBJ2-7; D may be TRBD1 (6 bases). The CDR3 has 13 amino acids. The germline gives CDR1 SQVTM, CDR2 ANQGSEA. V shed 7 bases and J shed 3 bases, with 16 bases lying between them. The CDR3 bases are TGCAGCGCCCTCGGGCAGGGGATCTACGAGCAGTACTTC. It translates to CSALGQGIYEQYF.

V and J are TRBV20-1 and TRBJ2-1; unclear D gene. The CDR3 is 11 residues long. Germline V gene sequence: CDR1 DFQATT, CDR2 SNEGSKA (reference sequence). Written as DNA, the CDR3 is TGCAGGCCCGGTGACCTGGATGAGCAGTTCTTC. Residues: CRPGDLDEQFF.

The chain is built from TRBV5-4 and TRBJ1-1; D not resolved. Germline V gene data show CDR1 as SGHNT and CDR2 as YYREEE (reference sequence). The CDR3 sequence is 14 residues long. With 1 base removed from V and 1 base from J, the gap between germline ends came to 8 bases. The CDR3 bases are TGTGCCAGCAGCTTGTTACAGAAGAACACTGAAGCTTTCTTT. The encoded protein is CASSLLQKNTEAFF.

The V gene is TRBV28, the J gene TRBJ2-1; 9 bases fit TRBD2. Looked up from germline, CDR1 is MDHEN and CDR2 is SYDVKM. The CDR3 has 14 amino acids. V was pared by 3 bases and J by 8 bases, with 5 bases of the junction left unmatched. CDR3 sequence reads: CASSLLAGVDEQFF. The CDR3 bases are TGTGCCAGCAGTTTGTTAGCGGGAGTCGATGAGCAGTTCTTC.

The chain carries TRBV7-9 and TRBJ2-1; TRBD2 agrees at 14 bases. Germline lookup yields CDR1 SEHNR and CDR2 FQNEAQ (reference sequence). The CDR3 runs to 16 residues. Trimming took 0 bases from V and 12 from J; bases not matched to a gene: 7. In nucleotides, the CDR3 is TGTGCCAGCAGCTTAGCCCGACTAGCGGGAGGGGAGGGGCAGTTCTTC. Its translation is CASSLARLAGGEGQFF.

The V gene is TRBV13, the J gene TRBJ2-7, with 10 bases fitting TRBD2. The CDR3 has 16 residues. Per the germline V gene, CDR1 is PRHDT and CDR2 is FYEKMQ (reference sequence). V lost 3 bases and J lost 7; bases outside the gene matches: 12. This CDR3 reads CASSLLSAGGPREQYF. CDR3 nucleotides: TGTGCCAGCAGCTTGTTGTCAGCGGGAGGGCCTCGGGAGCAGTACTTC.

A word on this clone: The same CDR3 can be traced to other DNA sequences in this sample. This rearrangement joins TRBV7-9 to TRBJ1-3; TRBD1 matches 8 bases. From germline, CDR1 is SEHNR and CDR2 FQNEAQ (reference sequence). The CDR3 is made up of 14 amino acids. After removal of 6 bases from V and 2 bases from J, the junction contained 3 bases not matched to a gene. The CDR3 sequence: CASSPTGAGNTIYF. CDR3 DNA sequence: TGTGCCAGCAGTCCGACAGGGGCTGGAAACACCATATATTTT.

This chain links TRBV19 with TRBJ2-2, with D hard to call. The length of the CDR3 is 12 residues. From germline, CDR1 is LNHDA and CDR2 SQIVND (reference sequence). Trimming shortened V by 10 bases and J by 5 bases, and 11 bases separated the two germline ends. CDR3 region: CATSGGTGELFF. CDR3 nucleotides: TGTGCCACGTCCGGCGGTACCGGGGAGCTGTTTTTT.

CDR3 protein: CASRPEPTSGRENEQFF. Here the CDR3 DNA reads TGTGCCAGCAGGCCTGAGCCGACTAGCGGGAGGGAAAATGAGCAGTTCTTC. This sequence joins TRBV5-8 and TRBJ2-1; 14 bases are shared with TRBD2. Germline values: CDR1 SGHTS, CDR2 YDEGEE. The CDR3 runs 17 residues. V was clipped by 5 bases and J by 7 bases; unmatched bases: 11.

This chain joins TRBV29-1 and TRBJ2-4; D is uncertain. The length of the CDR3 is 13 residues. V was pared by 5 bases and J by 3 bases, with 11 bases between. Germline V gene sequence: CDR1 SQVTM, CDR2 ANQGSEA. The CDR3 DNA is TGCAGCGTTCTAACCGGCGGCAAAAACATTCAGTACTTC. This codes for CSVLTGGKNIQYF.